This T cell receptor (beta chain) is from a study of blood T cells in healthy people across ages. The CDR3 is 16 amino acids. CDR1 and CDR2 from the germline V gene are SGHTA and FQGTGA. V shed 5 bases, J shed 1 base, and the junction held 10 bases outside the gene matches. A second roughly 6 to 11 cycle PCR used barcoded and J-beta primers. Every sample gave at least 3 million paired-end reads containing CDR3. TCRdb redid the calling of the 5' RACE reads with MiXCR, one entry per CDR3 protein. The sample lists fewer than 2 million distinct CDR3 sequences, approximately 39% seen once, with roughly 23% in the top ten. Samples each yielded at least 5 micrograms of total RNA.

The clonotype comes from a human donor in good health. The rearrangement joins TRBV7-3 to TRBJ1-1; TRBD1 aligns across 7 bases. Sequenced input: blood. CDR3 region: CASSLSVTGTNTEAFF. Written as DNA, the CDR3 is TGTGCCAGCAGCCTATCCGTGACAGGGACGAACACTGAAGCTTTCTTT. The entire variable domain, with the rest obtained from reference TRBV7-3 and TRBJ1-1, is as follows: GAGVSQTPSNKVTEKGKYVELRCDPISGHTALYWYRQSLGQGPEFLIYFQGTGAADDSGLPNDRFFAVRPEGSVSTLKIQRTERGDSAVYLCASSLSVTGTNTEAFFGQGTRLTVV.